The sequence of this TCR beta chain was determined in a study of blood T cells in healthy people across ages. Overall study results and limits: Strong correlation linked observed beta diversity and percent naive T cells.

The germline V gene encodes CDR1 SGHDN and CDR2 FVKESK. V was cut by 2 bases and J by 1 base, with 9 bases left in between. This CDR3 has 14 residues. Each sample provided at least 5.5 micrograms of extracted total RNA. Primed by a sample-barcoded 5' primer and a J-beta primer mix, a second PCR proceeded for about 6 to 12 cycles. TCRdb reprocessed the 5' RACE reads via MiXCR and lists one record per CDR3 protein. The sample consists of about a million distinct CDR3 sequences, approximately 50% of them appearing once. This clonotype has only a few counts. Antigen unknown. The material sequenced was blood. The V gene is TRBV14, the J gene TRBJ2-7; D not certain. The clonotype originates from a woman aged 55-70 years in good health. The CDR3: CASSQYGPSYEQYF. In DNA, the CDR3 is TGTGCCAGCAGCCAATACGGTCCATCCTACGAGCAGTACTTC.